The source of this TCR beta chain is a study of T cells in localized non-small cell lung cancer. Comments on this clone: The target antigen is unknown.

The CDR3 length is 17 residues. Trimming removed 6 bases from V and 0 bases from J; junction bases left unmatched: 9. The germline V gene has CDR1 MDHEN and CDR2 SYDVKM. Here immunoSEQ multiplex PCR was the method, and the copy in TCRdb shows in-frame clones only, minus some. The table records some 20,000 clones, about 83% of them present only once. General observations from the study: Highest T cell clonality was seen in uninvolved adjacent lung, surpassing that measured in tumor. Elevated circulating T cell density in blood was associated with longer overall survival. Within adjacent lung there appeared a median about 54 of the top 100 tumor clones.

The chain employs TRBV28 and TRBJ1-2, with 11 bases that match TRBD1. The source was peripheral blood, collected before any cancer treatment. The TCR sequence derives from a man between 35 and 75 years old with stage I lung adenocarcinoma. CDR3 loop: CASRGWTGGSPNYGYTF. CDR3 in DNA: TGTGCCAGCAGGGGGTGGACAGGGGGCTCCCCTAACTATGGCTACACCTTC.